The 14 T cell receptor beta chains below come from one sample, sequenced in a study of OX40 agonist ivuxolimab in advanced cancers. Preparation of the library involved the immunoSEQ multiplex PCR assay. Not all clones reach the TCRdb copy of this immuneACCESS table, which keeps in-frame sequences only. Checked studies attribute under half of the gap to unresolved V genes and leave the rest unexplained. This sample holds 50,000 or so clones; around 90% were observed only once. The ten largest clonotypes hold roughly 5.7% of the sample. Here the sequenced sample was CD4+ or CD8+ T cells sorted from blood, taken in a trial of the OX40 agonist ivuxolimab. The receptors were gathered from an adult with an advanced solid tumor such as melanoma, head and neck, liver or kidney cancer.

The J gene is TRBJ2-6, the V gene TRBV7-9; D call uncertain. Germline V lookup: CDR1 SEHNR, CDR2 FQNEAQ (reference sequence). The CDR3 is 15 residues long. The V end was cut by 3 bases, the J end by 1 base, with 7 bases between. This CDR3 is CASSLMVSGANVLTF. DNA of the CDR3: TGTGCCAGCAGCTTGATGGTATCTGGGGCCAACGTCCTGACTTTC.

In this sample, this clone turned up once. The chain employs TRBV19 and TRBJ1-1, with D possibly TRBD1 on 6 matching bases. Trimming took 1 base from V and 7 from J, leaving 13 bases between them. CDR1 LNHDA and CDR2 SQIVND come from the germline V gene (reference sequence). The CDR3 is 14 amino acids. This CDR3 is CASSIAGEGNEAFF. The DNA of the CDR3 is TGTGCCAGTAGTATAGCAGGGGAGGGTAATGAAGCTTTCTTT.

The V and J genes are TRBV6-5 and TRBJ2-6; unclear D gene. Germline loops: CDR1 MNHEY, CDR2 SVGAGI. Trimming removed 6 bases from V and 0 bases from J, with 9 bases in between. The CDR3 has 15 amino acids. Here the CDR3 DNA reads TGTGCCAGCAGCCCGGACCTCTCTGGGGCCAACGTCCTGACTTTC. This encodes CASSPDLSGANVLTF.

This chain joins TRBV28 and TRBJ2-1; D gene ambiguous. Deletions cut 1 base from V and 6 bases from J, with 16 bases between. CDR1 is MDHEN, CDR2 SYDVKM, per germline. The CDR3 length is 16 residues. CDR3 sequence (DNA): TGTGCCAGCAGTTTATCCCCTAGGCCCGGTGGCAATGAGCAGTTCTTC. Amino acids: CASSLSPRPGGNEQFF.

V is TRBV11-3 and J is TRBJ2-7, with 7 positions matching TRBD1. The ends lost 5 bases at V and 3 bases at J; junction bases unmatched: 10. Germline values: CDR1 SGHNT, CDR2 YENEEA. The CDR3 is made up of 15 amino acids. CDR3 coding DNA: TGTGCCAGCAGCGAGAACCGGGACAGTTACTACGAGCAGTACTTC. Residues: CASSENRDSYYEQYF. Complete variable domain (other parts from reference TRBV11-3 and TRBJ2-7): EAGVVQSPRYKIIEKKQPVAFWCNPISGHNTLYWYLQNLGQGPELLIRYENEEAVDDSQLPKDRFSAERLKGVDSTLKIQPAELGDSAVYLCASSENRDSYYEQYFGPGTRLTVT.

The V gene is TRBV6-5, the J gene TRBJ2-1; 10 nucleotides line up with TRBD2. The CDR3 sequence is 15 residues long. The J segment lost 3 bases and the V segment lost 5 bases, leaving 4 bases of the junction unmatched. Germline lookup yields CDR1 MNHEY and CDR2 SVGAGI. The CDR3 sequence is CASSHLAGVYNEQFF. Written as DNA, the CDR3 is TGTGCCAGCAGTCATCTAGCGGGAGTCTACAATGAGCAGTTCTTC.

The gene calls are TRBV19 and TRBJ2-3, with 8 positions matching TRBD2. Unmatched junction bases numbered 8, after V lost 3 bases and J lost 3 bases. The length of the CDR3 is 16 residues. CDR1 and CDR2 (germline): LNHDA, SQIVND (reference sequence). The CDR3: CASSMGAGVTTDTQYF. DNA of the CDR3: TGTGCCAGTAGTATGGGAGCGGGAGTGACGACAGATACGCAGTATTTT.

The chain has TRBV28 and TRBJ1-1, with 8 bases identical to TRBD1. This CDR3 is 15 amino acids long. V was pared by 4 bases and J by 3 bases, with 7 bases of the junction left unmatched. CDR1 and CDR2 from the germline V gene are MDHEN and SYDVKM. CDR3 region: CASSSWTGTYTEAFF. The CDR3 bases are TGTGCCAGCAGTTCCTGGACAGGGACTTACACTGAAGCTTTCTTT. Together with reference TRBV28 and TRBJ1-1, the CDR3 gives the full variable domain: DVKVTQSSRYLVKRTGEKVFLECVQDMDHENMFWYRQDPGLGLRLIYFSYDVKMKEKGDIPEGYSVSREKKERFSLILESASTNQTSMYLCASSSWTGTYTEAFFGQGTRLTVV.

The chain recombines TRBV28 with TRBJ2-3, with 8 nucleotides matching TRBD2. Germline CDR1 reads MDHEN; CDR2 reads SYDVKM. Trimming cost V 9 bases and J 5 bases; bases outside gene matches: 7. The CDR3 runs to 13 residues. CDR3 in DNA: TGTGCCAGTGGAGCGGGAGCGAGAGATACGCAGTATTTT. Translated: CASGAGARDTQYF.

The chain couples TRBV27 to TRBJ2-7; D perhaps matches TRBD1 (6 bases). Germline assignment: CDR1 MNHEY and CDR2 SMNVEV (reference sequence). Trimming left V 4 bases short and J 7 bases short, with 8 bases between. CDR3 length: 11 amino acids. The CDR3 nucleotides are TGTGCCAGCAGTTCTACAGGGGAGCAGTACTTC. Its translation: CASSSTGEQYF.

In its sample, this clone was seen a few times. The chain recombines TRBV4-3 with TRBJ2-2, with unresolved D. From germline, CDR1 is LGHNA and CDR2 YSLEER. With 8 bases removed from V and 3 bases from J, the gap between germline ends came to 10 bases. This CDR3 comprises 13 residues. The chain's CDR3 is CASAWSYTGELFF. The DNA for the CDR3 is TGCGCCAGCGCCTGGAGCTACACCGGGGAGCTGTTTTTT.

As to this clone: This sample includes further DNA sequences coding for the same CDR3. The chain employs TRBV13 and TRBJ2-7, with a tentative D call TRBD2 (6 bases). In germline, CDR1 is PRHDT, CDR2 FYEKMQ (reference sequence). The V gene lost 0 bases and the J gene lost 0 bases, with 6 bases spanning the gap. CDR3 length: 14 residues. Written as DNA, the CDR3 is TGTGCCAGCAGCTTAGGCGGGAGCTCCTACGAGCAGTACTTC. Amino acid sequence: CASSLGGSSYEQYF.

The rearrangement links TRBV14 to TRBJ1-2; D possibly corresponds to TRBD1 (6 bases). Germline values: CDR1 SGHDN, CDR2 FVKESK. Trimming took 2 bases from V and 5 from J, leaving 15 bases between them. The CDR3 runs to 15 residues. This CDR3 reads CASSQRPGANYGYTF. CDR3 nucleotides: TGTGCCAGCAGCCAAAGGCCAGGGGCGAATTATGGCTACACCTTC.

The V gene is TRBV7-6, the J gene TRBJ2-3, with 11 nucleotides matching TRBD2. Germline V gives CDR1 SGHVS, CDR2 FNYEAQ. Losses at the gene ends were 8 bases for V and 5 bases for J; bases not matched to a gene: 6. CDR3 size: 14 residues. The DNA of the CDR3 is TGTGCCAGCTCCCCACTAGCGGGAGAAGATACGCAGTATTTT. As protein: CASSPLAGEDTQYF.